Listed here is a single T cell receptor (beta chain). The antigen remains undetermined. Germline V gene lookup returns CDR1 MGHRA and CDR2 YSYEKL. The CDR3 is 16 amino acids. Trimming cost V 1 base and J 1 base, with 13 bases left between them. This specimen belongs to a study of cytomegalovirus exposure and HLA in healthy donors. Study results and limitations: In the roughly 120 validation repertoires, a later analysis found that first-cohort TCR clusters tended to co-occur. The classifier reportedly diagnosed cytomegalovirus status with high specificity and sensitivity. A few chains tied to CMV proved CMV antigen-specific in vitro.

Data came from immunoSEQ multiplex PCR; TCRdb stores just in-frame clones and leaves some out. Here the sample spans roughly 100,000 clones, about 88% being singletons. The sequence was obtained from a young woman in good health and CMV-seropositive. The chain combines TRBV4-1 with TRBJ1-1; tentatively, D is TRBD1 (6 bases). Sequencing was done on a sample of PBMCs. The CDR3 reads CASSQGVTGRNTEAFF. CDR3 DNA: TGCGCCAGCAGCCAAGGAGTGACAGGTAGGAACACTGAAGCTTTCTTT.